The 20 T cell receptor beta chains below come from one sample, sequenced in a study of blood T cell repertoires in COVID-19. Libraries were prepared by immunoSEQ multiplex PCR; TCRdb keeps only in-frame clonotypes and omits some of them. The data show roughly 250,000 clones, 84% seen once. Sequences were obtained from peripheral blood. All receptors come from a woman aged 40-49 years who had recovered from COVID-19.

The chain links TRBV6-5 to TRBJ1-2; 8 bases fit TRBD1. Germline trimming cut 4 bases from V and 4 bases from J; bases unmatched to any gene: 5. CDR1 MNHEY and CDR2 SVGAGI come from the germline V gene. The CDR3 is made up of 14 amino acids. The DNA for the CDR3 is TGTGCCAGCAGTTCCCAGGGGGCTTTCTATGGCTACACCTTC. Translating gives CASSSQGAFYGYTF.

V is TRBV4-2 and J is TRBJ2-1; 11 positions match TRBD2. The CDR3 has 15 residues. Germline V lookup: CDR1 LGHNA, CDR2 YNFKEQ. J was trimmed by 9 bases and V by 1 base; bases with no gene match: 5. CDR3 DNA: TGTGCCAGCAGCCAAGTGGCTAGCGGGGGGAGTGAGCAGTTCTTC. Translating gives CASSQVASGGSEQFF.

The chain uses TRBV5-1 and TRBJ2-1; TRBD1 matches at 12 bases. V was clipped by 4 bases and J by 8 bases; unmatched bases: 4. CDR1 SGHRS and CDR2 YFSETQ come from the germline V gene. The CDR3 contains 14 residues. The CDR3 DNA reads TGCGCCAGCAGCCTGGGACAGGGGGCGGATGAGCAGTTCTTC. Its translation is CASSLGQGADEQFF.

The V call is TRBV28, the J call TRBJ2-7, with TRBD1 as a possible D gene (5 bases). V gave up 2 bases and J gave up 0 bases, with 20 bases separating them. The germline V gene encodes CDR1 MDHEN and CDR2 SYDVKM. There are 18 residues in the CDR3. The DNA for the CDR3 is TGTGCCAGCAGTTTAAATATCCCCCGACAGTACCTCTCCTACGAGCAGTACTTC. Its protein is CASSLNIPRQYLSYEQYF.

This chain uses TRBV3-1 (or the pseudogene TRBV3-2) with TRBJ2-7, with 7 bases lining up with TRBD1. Trimming at V came to 1 base and at J to 7 bases, leaving 4 bases not matched to a gene. Germline assignment: CDR1 LGHDT and CDR2 YNNKEL (reference sequence). The CDR3 has 13 amino acids. The CDR3 DNA is TGTGCCAGCAGCCAAGGGGCAGGGGGAGAGCAGTACTTC. Its protein is CASSQGAGGEQYF.

This clone was seen once. The V call is TRBV2, the J call TRBJ2-5; perhaps TRBD2 as D (5 bases). CDR1 SNHLY and CDR2 FYNNEI come from the germline V gene. The CDR3 spans 15 residues. Deletions cut 3 bases from V and 2 bases from J, with 13 bases between. The CDR3 coding sequence is TGTGCCAGCAGTGATAACGGGGTACAACAAGAGACCCAGTACTTC. It translates to CASSDNGVQQETQYF.

This clone appeared a few times. The rearrangement links TRBV6-2 or TRBV6-3 to TRBJ1-1; D call uncertain. The V end lost 6 bases, the J end lost 5 bases, and 16 bases lay between the germline ends. The V gene's germline CDR1 is MNHEY and CDR2 SVGEGT. This CDR3 spans 14 amino acids. CDR3 sequence: CASSHQDWETEAFF. The DNA of the CDR3 is TGTGCCAGCAGCCATCAGGACTGGGAAACTGAAGCTTTCTTT.

The CDR3 coding sequence is TGTGCCAGCAGCAGGGATTTGGGGACAGGGAACCACGAGCAGTACTTC. Its protein is CASSRDLGTGNHEQYF. The J gene is TRBJ2-7, the V gene TRBV5-4; 9 nucleotides agree with TRBD1. Germline-derived CDR1 and CDR2 are SGHNT and YYREEE (reference sequence). The trim removed 4 bases at V and 5 bases at J, leaving 13 bases unmatched. CDR3 length: 16 amino acids. Full variable domain (outside the CDR3, taken from reference TRBV5-4 and TRBJ2-7): ETGVTQSPTHLIKTRGQQVTLRCSSQSGHNTVSWYQQALGQGPQFIFQYYREEENGRGNFPPRFSGLQFPNYSSELNVNALELDDSALYLCASSRDLGTGNHEQYFGPGTRLTVT.

The chain employs TRBV7-7 and TRBJ2-5, with D possibly TRBD1 on 6 matching bases. The CDR3 is made up of 13 amino acids. Trimming took off 5 bases at V and 1 base at J, with 8 bases between the two ends. Germline assignment: CDR1 SSHAT and CDR2 FNYEAQ (reference sequence). For the CDR3, the DNA is TGTGCCAGCAGCCGGACAGTCCAAGAGACCCAGTACTTC. It translates to CASSRTVQETQYF.

The chain couples TRBV30 to TRBJ1-2; possibly TRBD1 for D (5 bases). The CDR3 totals 13 residues. Germline-derived CDR1 and CDR2 are GTSNPN and SVGIG (reference sequence). With 5 bases removed from V and 7 bases from J, the gap between germline ends came to 17 bases. The CDR3 spells CAWWDAGFSGYTF. CDR3 nucleotide sequence: TGTGCCTGGTGGGACGCGGGGTTTTCTGGCTACACCTTC.

This sequence joins TRBV4-2 and TRBJ2-5, with D uncertain. This CDR3 contains 15 residues. CDR1 is LGHNA and CDR2 is YNFKEQ in the germline V gene. Trimming stripped 0 bases from V and 5 bases from J, with 13 bases between. The CDR3 DNA follows: TGTGCCAGCAGCCAAGATTGGAACAGAGTGGAGACCCAGTACTTC. Its translation: CASSQDWNRVETQYF.

This clone has more than one count but fewer than ten. This CDR3 reads CASSEDRGIGNTIYF. The CDR3 nucleotides read TGTGCCAGCAGTGAGGACAGGGGAATAGGAAACACCATATATTTT. The chain employs TRBV28 and TRBJ1-3; the match to TRBD1 covers 9 bases. This CDR3 has 15 amino acids. Germline CDR1 reads MDHEN; CDR2 reads SYDVKM. V was clipped by 5 bases and J by 4 bases; unmatched bases: 6.

The CDR3 spells CASSYSTDYEQYF. CDR3 nucleotides: TGTGCCAGCAGTTACTCGACAGATTACGAGCAGTACTTC. The rearrangement uses TRBV6-6 and TRBJ2-7; D is possibly TRBD1 (5 bases). This CDR3 region has 13 residues. CDR1 is MNHNY, CDR2 SVGAGI, per germline (reference sequence). V lost 0 bases, J lost 4 bases, and 7 bases lay in between.

This clone has a single count. The chain uses TRBV10-2 and TRBJ2-3; D gene unclear. V lost 4 bases, J lost 5 bases, and 7 bases lay in between. This CDR3 has 12 amino acids. Germline-derived CDR1 and CDR2 are WSHSY and SAAADI. CDR3 in DNA: TGCGCCAGCAGTGTCCAGTTAGATACGCAGTATTTT. Protein product: CASSVQLDTQYF.

This chain uses TRBV12-3 or TRBV12-4 with TRBJ1-4, with D possibly being TRBD1 (5 bases). V lost 6 bases, J lost 12 bases, and 14 bases lay in between. The CDR3 is made up of 12 amino acids. The CDR3 here is CASSFRVTELFF. The DNA of the CDR3 is TGTGCCAGCAGCTTCAGGGTAACGGAACTGTTTTTT.

This clone was detected only a few times. The chain has TRBV2 and TRBJ1-3; weak D call: TRBD1 (5 bases). CDR1 is SNHLY, CDR2 FYNNEI, per germline. V dropped 6 bases and J dropped 3 bases, with 15 bases sitting between them. The CDR3 runs 15 residues. The CDR3: CASRGGRKVGNTIYF. CDR3 nucleotide sequence: TGTGCCAGCAGGGGGGGACGGAAGGTTGGAAACACCATATATTTT. Supplemented by reference TRBV2 and TRBJ1-3, the full variable domain reads EPEVTQTPSHQVTQMGQEVILRCVPISNHLYFYWYRQILGQKVEFLVSFYNNEISEKSEIFDDQFSVERPDGSNFTLKIRSTKLEDSAMYFCASRGGRKVGNTIYFGEGSWLTVV.

The J gene is TRBJ1-4, the V gene TRBV18; D remains unclear. V gave up 4 bases and J gave up 7 bases, with 10 bases separating them. The CDR3 consists of 13 residues. CDR1 is KGHSH, CDR2 LQKENI, per germline. CDR3 region: CASSRAIGEKLFF. CDR3 nucleotide sequence: TGTGCCAGCTCACGGGCTATCGGTGAAAAACTGTTTTTT.

The CDR3 region has the DNA TGTGCCAGCAGTGAGAGTTACGAGCAGTACTTC. Protein sequence: CASSESYEQYF. The V gene is TRBV6-1, the J gene TRBJ2-7; D unresolved. Looked up from germline, CDR1 is MNHNS and CDR2 is SASEGT. The CDR3 runs to 11 residues. Deletions cut 3 bases from V and 4 bases from J, with 4 bases between.

DNA for the CDR3: TGCGCCAGCAGCCATGGACAGGGGGGAGATCAGCCCCAGCATTTT. It specifies CASSHGQGGDQPQHF. The chain couples TRBV5-1 to TRBJ1-5; 10 bases are shared with TRBD1. The CDR3 is 15 residues long. V shed 4 bases and J 5 bases; nucleotides not matched to a gene: 6. Germline values: CDR1 SGHRS, CDR2 YFSETQ.

The chain carries TRBV4-1 and TRBJ2-7; D is possibly TRBD1 (5 bases). CDR1 is MGHRA and CDR2 is YSYEKL in the germline V gene. This CDR3 comprises 14 residues. Trimming took off 4 bases at V and 3 bases at J, with 13 bases between the two ends. CDR3 in amino acids: CASSPRGYDYEQYF. The CDR3 nucleotides are TGCGCCAGCAGCCCAAGGGGCTACGACTACGAGCAGTACTTC.